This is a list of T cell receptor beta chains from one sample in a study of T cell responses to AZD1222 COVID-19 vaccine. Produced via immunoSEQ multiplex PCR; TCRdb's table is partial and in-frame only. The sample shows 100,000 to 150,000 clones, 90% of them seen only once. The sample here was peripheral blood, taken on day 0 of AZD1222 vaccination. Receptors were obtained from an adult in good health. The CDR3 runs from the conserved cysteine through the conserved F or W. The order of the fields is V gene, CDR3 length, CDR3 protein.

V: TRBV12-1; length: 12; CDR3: CASGRGRQPQHF
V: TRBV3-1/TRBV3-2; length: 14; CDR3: CASSQTVGEAEAFF
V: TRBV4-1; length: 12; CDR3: CASSQGTGELFF
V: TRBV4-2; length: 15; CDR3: CASSRRDRANTEAFF
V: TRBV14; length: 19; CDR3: CASSQDTLGQPRTKNIQYF
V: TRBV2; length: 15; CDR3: CASSENGAGYTEAFF
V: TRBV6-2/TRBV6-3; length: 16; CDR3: CASSYYEATSGNTIYF
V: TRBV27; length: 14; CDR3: CASSLVGAQETQYF
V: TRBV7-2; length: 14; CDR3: CASSLAGPTGELFF
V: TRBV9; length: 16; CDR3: CASSTSGGALKNTIYF
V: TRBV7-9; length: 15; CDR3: CASSPTSGEIGDAFF
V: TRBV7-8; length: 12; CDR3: CASSPTGDEQYF
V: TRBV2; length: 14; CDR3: CASSRDTGSYEQYF
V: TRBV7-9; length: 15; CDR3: CASSLGQATNEKLFF
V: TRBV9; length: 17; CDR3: CASSVGRDRGNTGELFF
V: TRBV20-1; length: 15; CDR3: CSASLQSVTNEKLFF
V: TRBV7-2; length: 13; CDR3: CASSSRGFGELFF
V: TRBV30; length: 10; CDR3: CAWRGEKLFF
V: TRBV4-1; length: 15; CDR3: CASSQTSGGYNEQFF
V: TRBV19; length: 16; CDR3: CASSIGGTGGWNEQFF
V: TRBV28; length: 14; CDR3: CASSGRAFVETQYF
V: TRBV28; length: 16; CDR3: CASSPVGGGPYNEQFF
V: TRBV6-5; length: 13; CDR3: CASSYLGADTQYF
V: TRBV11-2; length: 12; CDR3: CASSLVPYEQYF
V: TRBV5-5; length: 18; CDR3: CASSLVTQGLSSYNEQFF
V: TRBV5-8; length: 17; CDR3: CASSLAPGTLNTGELFF
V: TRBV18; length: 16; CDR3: CASSPPLGLRNYGYTF
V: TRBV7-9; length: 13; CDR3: CASSLGVSGGKYF
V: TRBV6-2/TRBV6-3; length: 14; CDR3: CASSYVLGSQPQHF
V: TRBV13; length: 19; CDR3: CASTIKWLAGGRSTDTQYF
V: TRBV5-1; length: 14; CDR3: CASSSRGGTDTQYF
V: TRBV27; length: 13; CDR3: CASSQVTREKLFF
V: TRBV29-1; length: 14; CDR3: CSVNPGPGNQPQHF
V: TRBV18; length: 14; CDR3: CASSPLRANTEAFF
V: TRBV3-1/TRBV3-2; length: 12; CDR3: CASSPANKAQYF
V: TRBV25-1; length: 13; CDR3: CASSDDYTGELFF
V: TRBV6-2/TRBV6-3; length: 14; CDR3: CASSHTLVVNEQFF
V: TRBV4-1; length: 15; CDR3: CASSPGISYNSPLHF
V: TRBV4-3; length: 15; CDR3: CASSQTLDVVYGYTF
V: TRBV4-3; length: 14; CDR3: CASARDLRNTEAFF
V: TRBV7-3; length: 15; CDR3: CASSSSRVSHTEAFF
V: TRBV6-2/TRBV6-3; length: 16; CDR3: CASSYPGTGPNTEAFF
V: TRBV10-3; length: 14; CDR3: CAISDTQGGYGYTF
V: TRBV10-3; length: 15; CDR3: CAISESERGYYEQYF
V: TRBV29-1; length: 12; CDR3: CSVGSGDTEAFF
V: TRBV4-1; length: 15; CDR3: CASSQSRAGAYEQYF
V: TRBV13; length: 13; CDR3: CASSWAGHNEQFF
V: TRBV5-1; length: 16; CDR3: CASSAGSGGPKNIQYF
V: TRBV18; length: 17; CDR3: CASSPRGGTLGQETQYF
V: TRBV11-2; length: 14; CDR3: CASSTSGGQETQYF
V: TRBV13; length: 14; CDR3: CASSLGTGGYGYTF
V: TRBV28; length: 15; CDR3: CASTLGGLGRNTIYF
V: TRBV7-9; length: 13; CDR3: CASSTDALYEQYF
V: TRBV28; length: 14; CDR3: CASSERATYNEQFF
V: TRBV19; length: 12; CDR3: CASGVAGNTIYF
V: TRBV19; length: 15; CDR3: CASSIPHTGVDEQYF
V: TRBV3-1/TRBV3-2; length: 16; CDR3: CASSQESAGRSYEQYF